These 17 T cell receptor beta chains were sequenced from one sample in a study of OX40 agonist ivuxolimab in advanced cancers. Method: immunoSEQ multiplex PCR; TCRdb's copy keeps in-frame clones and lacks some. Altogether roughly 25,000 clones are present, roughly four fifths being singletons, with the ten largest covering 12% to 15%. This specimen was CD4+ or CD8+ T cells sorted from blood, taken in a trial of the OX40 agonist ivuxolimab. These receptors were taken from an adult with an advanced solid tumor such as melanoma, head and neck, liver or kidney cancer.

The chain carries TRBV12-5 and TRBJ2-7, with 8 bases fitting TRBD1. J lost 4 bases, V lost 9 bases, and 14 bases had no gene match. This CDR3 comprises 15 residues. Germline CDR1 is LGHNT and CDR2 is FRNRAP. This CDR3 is CARKLGQGVRYEQYF. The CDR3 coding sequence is TGTGCTAGGAAACTTGGACAGGGAGTAAGGTACGAGCAGTACTTC.

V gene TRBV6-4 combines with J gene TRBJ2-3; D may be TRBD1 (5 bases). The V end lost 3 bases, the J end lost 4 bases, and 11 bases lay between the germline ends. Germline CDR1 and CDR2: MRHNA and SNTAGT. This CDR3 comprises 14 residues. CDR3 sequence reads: CASSEWLGADTQYF. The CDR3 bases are TGTGCCAGCAGTGAGTGGCTAGGGGCAGATACGCAGTATTTT.

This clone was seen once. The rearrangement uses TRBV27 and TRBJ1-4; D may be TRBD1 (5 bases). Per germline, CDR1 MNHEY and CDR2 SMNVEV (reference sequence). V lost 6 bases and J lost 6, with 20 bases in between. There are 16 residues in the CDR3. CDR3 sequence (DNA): TGTGCCAGCAGCGATAGGTCCGGGACCGGGGATGAAAAACTGTTTTTT. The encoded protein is CASSDRSGTGDEKLFF.

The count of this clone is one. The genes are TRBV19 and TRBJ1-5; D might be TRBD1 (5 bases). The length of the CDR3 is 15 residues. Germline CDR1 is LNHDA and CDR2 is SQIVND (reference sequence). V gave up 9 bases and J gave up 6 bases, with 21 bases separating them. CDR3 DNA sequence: TGTGCCAGCACCCCAGGGAACGATGGTGCTCAGCCCCAGCATTTT. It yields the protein CASTPGNDGAQPQHF.

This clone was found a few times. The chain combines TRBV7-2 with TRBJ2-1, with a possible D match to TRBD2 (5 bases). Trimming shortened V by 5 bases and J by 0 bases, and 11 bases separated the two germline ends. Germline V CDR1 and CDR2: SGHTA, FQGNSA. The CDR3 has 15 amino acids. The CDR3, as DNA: TGTGCCAGCAGCCTGAGCGGAAACTCCTACAATGAGCAGTTCTTC. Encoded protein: CASSLSGNSYNEQFF.

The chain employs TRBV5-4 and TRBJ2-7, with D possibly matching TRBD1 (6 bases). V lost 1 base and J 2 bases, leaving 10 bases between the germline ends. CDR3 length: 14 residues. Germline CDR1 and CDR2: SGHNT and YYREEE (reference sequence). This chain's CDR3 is CASSLWTEPYEQYF. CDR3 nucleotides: TGTGCCAGCAGCTTGTGGACAGAGCCCTACGAGCAGTACTTC.

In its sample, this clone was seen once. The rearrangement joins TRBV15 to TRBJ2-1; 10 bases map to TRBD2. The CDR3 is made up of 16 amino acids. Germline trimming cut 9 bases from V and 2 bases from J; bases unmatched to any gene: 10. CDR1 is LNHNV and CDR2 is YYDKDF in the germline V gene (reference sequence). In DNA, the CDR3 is TGTGCCACTTCGATAGGCAGCGGGGGGGCCTACAATGAGCAGTTCTTC. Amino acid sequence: CATSIGSGGAYNEQFF.

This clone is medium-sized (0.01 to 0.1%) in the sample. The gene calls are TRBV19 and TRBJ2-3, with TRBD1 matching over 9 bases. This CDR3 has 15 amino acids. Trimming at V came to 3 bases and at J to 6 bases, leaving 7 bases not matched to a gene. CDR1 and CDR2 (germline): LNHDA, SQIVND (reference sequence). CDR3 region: CASSMTGGGFDTQYF. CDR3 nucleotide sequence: TGTGCCAGTAGTATGACAGGGGGAGGTTTCGATACGCAGTATTTT.

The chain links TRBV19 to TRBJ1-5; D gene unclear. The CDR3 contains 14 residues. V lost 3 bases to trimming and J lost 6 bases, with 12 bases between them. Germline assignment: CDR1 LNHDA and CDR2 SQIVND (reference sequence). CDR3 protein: CASSIKGLGQPQHF. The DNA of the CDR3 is TGTGCCAGTAGTATTAAAGGATTGGGTCAGCCCCAGCATTTT.

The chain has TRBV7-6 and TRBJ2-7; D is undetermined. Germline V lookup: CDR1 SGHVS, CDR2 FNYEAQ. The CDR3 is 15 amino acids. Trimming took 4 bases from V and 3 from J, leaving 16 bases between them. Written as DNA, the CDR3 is TGTGCCAGCAGCTCCGGCCAAGAATATGGCTACGAGCAGTACTTC. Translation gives CASSSGQEYGYEQYF.

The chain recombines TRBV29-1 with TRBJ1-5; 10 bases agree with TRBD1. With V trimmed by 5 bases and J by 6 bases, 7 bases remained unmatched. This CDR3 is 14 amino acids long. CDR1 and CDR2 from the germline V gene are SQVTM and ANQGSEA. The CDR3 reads CSVWTGGEFQPQHF. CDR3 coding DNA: TGCAGCGTTTGGACAGGGGGGGAGTTTCAGCCCCAGCATTTT. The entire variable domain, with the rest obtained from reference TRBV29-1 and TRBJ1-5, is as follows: SAVISQKPSRDICQRGTSLTIQCQVDSQVTMMFWYRQQPGQSLTLIATANQGSEATYESGFVIDKFPISRPNLTFSTLTVSNMSPEDSSIYLCSVWTGGEFQPQHFGDGTRLSIL.

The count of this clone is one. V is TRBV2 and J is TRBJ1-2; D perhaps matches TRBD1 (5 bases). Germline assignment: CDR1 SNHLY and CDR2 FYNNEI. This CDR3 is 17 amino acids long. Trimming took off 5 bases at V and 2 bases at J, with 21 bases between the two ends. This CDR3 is CASSSDTQEYLNYGYTF. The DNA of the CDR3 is TGTGCCAGCAGTTCCGATACACAGGAGTACCTCAACTATGGCTACACCTTC.

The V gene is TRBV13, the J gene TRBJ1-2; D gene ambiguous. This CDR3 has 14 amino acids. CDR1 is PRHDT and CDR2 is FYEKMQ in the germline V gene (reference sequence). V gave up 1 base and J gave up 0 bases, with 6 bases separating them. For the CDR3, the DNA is TGTGCCAGCAGCTTAGATTGGACTAACTATGGCTACACCTTC. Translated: CASSLDWTNYGYTF.

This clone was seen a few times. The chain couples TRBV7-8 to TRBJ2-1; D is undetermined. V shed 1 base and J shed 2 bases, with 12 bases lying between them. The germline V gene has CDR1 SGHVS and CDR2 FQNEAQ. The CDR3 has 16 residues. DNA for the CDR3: TGTGCCAGCAGCTTAGTGGCCCGAGCTACCTACAATGAGCAGTTCTTC. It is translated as CASSLVARATYNEQFF. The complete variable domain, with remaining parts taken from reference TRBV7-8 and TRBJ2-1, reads GAGVSQSPRYKVAKRGQDVALRCDPISGHVSLFWYQQALGQGPEFLTYFQNEAQLDKSGLPSDRFFAERPEGSVSTLKIQRTQQEDSAVYLCASSLVARATYNEQFFGPGTRLTVL.

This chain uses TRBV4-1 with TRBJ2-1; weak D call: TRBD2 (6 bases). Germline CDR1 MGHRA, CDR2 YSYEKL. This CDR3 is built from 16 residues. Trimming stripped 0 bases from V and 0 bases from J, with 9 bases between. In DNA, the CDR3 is TGCGCCAGCAGCCAAGAATCCGGGGGCTCCTACAATGAGCAGTTCTTC. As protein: CASSQESGGSYNEQFF.

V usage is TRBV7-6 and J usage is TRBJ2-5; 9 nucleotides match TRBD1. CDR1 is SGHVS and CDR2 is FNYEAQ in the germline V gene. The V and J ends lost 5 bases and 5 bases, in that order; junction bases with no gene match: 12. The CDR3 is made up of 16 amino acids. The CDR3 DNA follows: TGTGCCAGCAGCCTCACGTCGGGACAGGGTCGCGAGACCCAGTACTTC. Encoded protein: CASSLTSGQGRETQYF.

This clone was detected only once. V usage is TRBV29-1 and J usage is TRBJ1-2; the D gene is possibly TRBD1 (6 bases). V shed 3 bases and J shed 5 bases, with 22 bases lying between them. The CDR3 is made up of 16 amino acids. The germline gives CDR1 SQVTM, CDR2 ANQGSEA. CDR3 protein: CSVDCRRAGVGYGYTF. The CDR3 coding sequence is TGCAGCGTTGACTGTAGGCGAGCAGGGGTTGGATATGGCTACACCTTC.